This entry features one TCR beta chain sequence. The source of the sample is a study of blood T cell repertoires in COVID-19. After removal of 5 bases from V and 2 bases from J, the junction contained 1 base not matched to a gene. The CDR3 is 14 amino acids. Per the germline V gene, CDR1 is WNHNN and CDR2 is SYGVQD (reference sequence). Data came from immunoSEQ multiplex PCR; TCRdb stores just in-frame clones and leaves some out. The sample yields fewer than 20,000 clones, around 87% seen once. This receptor was taken from a human donor in a cohort sampled during active COVID-19. The gene calls are TRBV10-1 and TRBJ2-3; 10 bases match TRBD2. Sample: peripheral blood. CDR3 protein: CASSSGGDTDTQYF. CDR3 DNA: TGCGCCAGCAGTAGCGGGGGGGACACAGATACGCAGTATTTT.